The rows below give T cell receptor beta chains drawn from one sample of a study of T cell clonotyping in hematopoietic cell transplantation. Libraries were prepared by immunoSEQ multiplex PCR; TCRdb keeps only in-frame clonotypes and omits some of them. The sample has 13,000 or so clones, about nine tenths seen once. The sample was PBMCs, taken 100 days after allogeneic stem cell transplant. The receptors come from a female patient aged 50-60 years who had an allogeneic stem cell transplant from an unrelated donor, so the T cells may come from the graft donor. Some clones in this sample may be carry-over from other donors' samples. Both conserved end residues are part of each CDR3. The order of the fields is CDR3 protein, CDR3 DNA, D gene, V gene, J gene. D genes are given only for firm matches.

CAWSRGGRSTDTQYF	TGTGCCTGGAGTCGGGGGGGTAGAAGCACAGATACGCAGTATTTT	TRBD2	TRBV30	TRBJ2-3
CATMLGIFGNTIYF	TGTGCCACCATGTTGGGGATCTTTGGAAACACCATATATTTT	-	TRBV6-5	TRBJ1-3
CASSPYRDRATYGYTF	TGTGCCAGCAGCCCCTACCGGGACAGGGCCACCTATGGCTACACCTTC	TRBD1	TRBV7-9	TRBJ1-2
CASSISLNTEAFF	TGTGCCAGTAGTATTTCGCTGAACACTGAAGCTTTCTTT	-	TRBV19	TRBJ1-1
CATSRGAEANYGYTF	TGTGCCACCAGCAGGGGGGCAGAAGCTAACTATGGCTACACCTTC	-	TRBV15	TRBJ1-2
CASSIRQYSNQPQHF	TGTGCCAGTAGTATCCGACAGTATAGCAATCAGCCCCAGCATTTT	-	TRBV19	TRBJ1-5
CASSHIDMGLAGANEQYF	TGCGCCAGCAGCCACATCGATATGGGACTAGCGGGAGCCAACGAGCAGTACTTC	TRBD2	TRBV4-1	TRBJ2-7
CASSLAGNYGYTF	TGTGCCAGCAGCTTAGCGGGGAACTATGGCTACACCTTC	-	TRBV7-2	TRBJ1-2
CASREGQGSTDTQYF	TGTGCCAGCAGAGAAGGGCAGGGAAGCACAGATACGCAGTATTTT	-	TRBV6-4	TRBJ2-3
CASSSLVGQGIYEQYF	TGTGCCAGCAGCTCCCTAGTCGGGCAGGGGATATACGAGCAGTACTTC	-	TRBV5-6	TRBJ2-7
CAVETGSTGNTIYF	TGTGCCGTCGAGACCGGGAGCACTGGAAACACCATATATTTT	-	TRBV19	TRBJ1-3
CASSLPTSGTEAFF	TGTGCCAGCAGCTTACCGACGAGCGGGACTGAAGCTTTCTTT	-	TRBV13	TRBJ1-1
CASSPGEGPQHF	TGTGCCAGCTCACCGGGGGAGGGGCCCCAGCATTTT	-	TRBV18	TRBJ1-5
CASSSLRQGRNEQFF	TGTGCCAGCAGCTCCCTCCGGCAGGGGAGAAATGAGCAGTTCTTC	-	TRBV11-1	TRBJ2-1
CASSVVQGGTGELFF	TGTGCCAGCAGCGTAGTCCAGGGCGGCACCGGGGAGCTGTTTTTT	-	TRBV9	TRBJ2-2
CASSHSDRDNYGYTF	TGTGCCAGCAGCCACTCCGACAGGGACAACTATGGCTACACCTTC	TRBD1	TRBV4-2	TRBJ1-2